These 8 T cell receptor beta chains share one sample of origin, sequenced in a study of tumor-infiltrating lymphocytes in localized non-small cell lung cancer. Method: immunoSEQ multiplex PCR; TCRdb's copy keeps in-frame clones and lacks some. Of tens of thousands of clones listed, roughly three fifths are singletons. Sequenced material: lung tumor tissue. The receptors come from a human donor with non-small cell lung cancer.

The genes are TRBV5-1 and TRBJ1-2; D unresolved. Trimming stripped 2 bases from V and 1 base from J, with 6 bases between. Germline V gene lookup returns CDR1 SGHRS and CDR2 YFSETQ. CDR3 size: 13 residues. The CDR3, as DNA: TGCGCCAGCAGCTTCGGGAGTAACTATGGCTACACCTTC. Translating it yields CASSFGSNYGYTF. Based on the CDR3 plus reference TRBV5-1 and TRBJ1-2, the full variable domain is KAGVTQTPRYLIKTRGQQVTLSCSPISGHRSVSWYQQTPGQGLQFLFEYFSETQRNKGNFPGRFSGRQFSNSRSEMNVSTLELGDSALYLCASSFGSNYGYTFGSGTRLTVV.

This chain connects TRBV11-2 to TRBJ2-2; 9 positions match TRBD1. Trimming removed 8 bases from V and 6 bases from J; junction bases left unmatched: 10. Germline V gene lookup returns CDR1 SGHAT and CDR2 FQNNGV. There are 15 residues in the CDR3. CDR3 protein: CASLPTGGEAGELFF. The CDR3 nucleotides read TGTGCCAGCCTCCCTACAGGGGGCGAAGCCGGGGAGCTGTTTTTT. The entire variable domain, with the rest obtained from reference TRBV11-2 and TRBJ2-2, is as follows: EAGVAQSPRYKIIEKRQSVAFWCNPISGHATLYWYQQILGQGPKLLIQFQNNGVVDDSQLPKDRFSAERLKGVDSTLKIQPAKLEDSAVYLCASLPTGGEAGELFFGEGSRLTVL.

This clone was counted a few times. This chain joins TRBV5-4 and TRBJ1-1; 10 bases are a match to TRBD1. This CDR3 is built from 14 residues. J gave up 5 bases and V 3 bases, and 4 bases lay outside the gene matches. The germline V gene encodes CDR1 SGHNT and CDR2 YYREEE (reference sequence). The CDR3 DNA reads TGTGCCAGCAGCTATGACAGGGGGCAAACTGAAGCTTTCTTT. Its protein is CASSYDRGQTEAFF.

The CDR3 spells CASSIEAGQGTEAFF. The CDR3 nucleotides are TGTGCCAGTAGTATAGAGGCAGGGCAGGGAACTGAAGCTTTCTTT. This chain connects TRBV19 to TRBJ1-1, with a weak D call TRBD1 (5 bases). Per germline, CDR1 LNHDA and CDR2 SQIVND (reference sequence). The CDR3 spans 15 residues. Trimming removed 0 bases from V and 5 bases from J, with 13 bases in between.

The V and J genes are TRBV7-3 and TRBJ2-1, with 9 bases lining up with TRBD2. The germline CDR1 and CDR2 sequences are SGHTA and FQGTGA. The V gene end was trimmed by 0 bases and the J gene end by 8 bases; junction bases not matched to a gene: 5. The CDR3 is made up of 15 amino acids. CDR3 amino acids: CASSLTAGGRDEQFF. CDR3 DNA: TGTGCCAGCAGCTTAACGGCGGGAGGGAGGGATGAGCAGTTCTTC.

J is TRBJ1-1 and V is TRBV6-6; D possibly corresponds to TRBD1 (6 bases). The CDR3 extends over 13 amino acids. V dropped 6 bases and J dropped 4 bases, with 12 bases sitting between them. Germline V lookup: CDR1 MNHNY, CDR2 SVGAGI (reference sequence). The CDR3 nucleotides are TGTGCCAGCAGCTCAGGGGTAGGCACTGAAGCTTTCTTT. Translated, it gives CASSSGVGTEAFF.

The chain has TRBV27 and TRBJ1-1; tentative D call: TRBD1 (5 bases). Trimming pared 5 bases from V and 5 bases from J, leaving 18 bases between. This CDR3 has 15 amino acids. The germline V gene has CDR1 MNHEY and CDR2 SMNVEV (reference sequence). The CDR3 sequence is CASSTRQSGSTEAFF. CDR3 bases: TGTGCCAGCAGTACCCGACAGTCGGGCAGTACTGAAGCTTTCTTT.

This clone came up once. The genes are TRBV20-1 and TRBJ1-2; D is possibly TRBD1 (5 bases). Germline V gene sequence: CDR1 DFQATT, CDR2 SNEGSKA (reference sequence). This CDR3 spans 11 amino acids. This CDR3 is CSQQVLDGYTF. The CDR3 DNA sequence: TGCAGCCAACAGGTACTGGATGGCTACACCTTC.